Here is one T cell receptor (beta chain) with its context. Its antigen is as yet unknown. This entry comes from a study of post-analysis software for immune sequencing data. Background on the study: Courses of disease covered relapsing-remitting, secondary progressive and progressive-relapsing multiple sclerosis. Points from the study as a whole: Strong co-clustering by F measure was seen for same-batch samples. There was significantly lower normalized Chao1 diversity in multiple sclerosis patients than in controls. Compared with controls, patients had more of five TRBV segments, including TRBV5-6, TRBV5-1 and TRBV20-1.

The ends were cut back, 5 bases at V and 6 bases at J, with 14 bases in the middle. Germline loops: CDR1 SGHTA, CDR2 FQGNSA. This CDR3 has 14 residues. Tagging with unique molecular identifiers was a feature of the TCR beta cDNA libraries. T cells numbering about 0.9 to 11 million yielded 450,000 to 600,000 cDNA molecules. TCRdb ran MiXCR on the PCR reads and lists one entry per CDR3 protein. The sample includes roughly 580,000 distinct CDR3 sequences, roughly two fifths seen only once; the top ten take roughly 1.8%. J is TRBJ1-5 and V is TRBV7-2, with a possible D match to TRBD1 (6 bases). This clonotype was sampled from a girl between 10 and 17 years old with multiple sclerosis. Input material: blood. CDR3 residues: CASSNTQGTQPQHF. In DNA, the CDR3 is TGTGCCAGCAGCAACACCCAGGGGACTCAGCCCCAGCATTTT.